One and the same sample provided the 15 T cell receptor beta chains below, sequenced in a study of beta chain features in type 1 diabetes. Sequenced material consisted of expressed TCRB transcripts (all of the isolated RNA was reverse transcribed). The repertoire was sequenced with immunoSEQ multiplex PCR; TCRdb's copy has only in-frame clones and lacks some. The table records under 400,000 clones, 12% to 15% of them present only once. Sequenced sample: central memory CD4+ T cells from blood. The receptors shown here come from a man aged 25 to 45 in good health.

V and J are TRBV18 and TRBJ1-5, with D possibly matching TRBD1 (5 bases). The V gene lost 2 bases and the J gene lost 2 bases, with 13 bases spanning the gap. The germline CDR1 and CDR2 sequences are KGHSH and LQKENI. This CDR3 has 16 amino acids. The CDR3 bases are TGTGCCAGCTCACCATTGGGGCTCAGGGGCAATCAGCCCCAGCATTTT. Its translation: CASSPLGLRGNQPQHF.

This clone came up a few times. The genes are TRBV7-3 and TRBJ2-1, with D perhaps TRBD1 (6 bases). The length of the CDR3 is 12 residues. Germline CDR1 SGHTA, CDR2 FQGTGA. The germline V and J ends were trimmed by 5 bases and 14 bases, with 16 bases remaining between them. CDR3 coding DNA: TGTGCCAGCAGCCCAGACACAGGGTCAAAGTTCTTC. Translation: CASSPDTGSKFF.

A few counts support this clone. The CDR3 spells CAWSVGEGFSNGYTF. CDR3 nucleotides: TGTGCCTGGAGTGTAGGGGAAGGGTTTTCGAATGGCTACACCTTC. The chain recombines TRBV30 with TRBJ1-2; tentatively, D is TRBD1 (5 bases). CDR3 length equals 15 residues. V was clipped by 0 bases and J by 6 bases, with 17 bases between them. Germline loops: CDR1 GTSNPN, CDR2 SVGIG (reference sequence).

This CDR3 reads CASSNNRGLGETQYF. The DNA of the CDR3 is TGTGCCAGCTCGAATAACAGGGGGCTCGGAGAGACCCAGTACTTC. The chain has TRBV18 and TRBJ2-5, with 9 positions matching TRBD1. The germline gives CDR1 KGHSH, CDR2 LQKENI. The ends lost 6 bases at V and 4 bases at J; junction bases unmatched: 9. CDR3 length: 15 amino acids.

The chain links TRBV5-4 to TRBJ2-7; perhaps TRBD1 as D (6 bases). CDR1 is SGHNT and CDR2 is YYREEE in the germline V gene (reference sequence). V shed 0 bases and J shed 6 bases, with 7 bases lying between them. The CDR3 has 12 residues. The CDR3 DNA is TGTGCCAGCAGCTTGGTGGGGGCCGAGCAGTACTTC. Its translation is CASSLVGAEQYF.

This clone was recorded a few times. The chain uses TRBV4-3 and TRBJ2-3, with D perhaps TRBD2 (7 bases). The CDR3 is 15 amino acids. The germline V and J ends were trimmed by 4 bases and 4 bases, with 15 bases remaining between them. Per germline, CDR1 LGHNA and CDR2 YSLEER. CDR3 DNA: TGCGCCAGCAGCCCGGGGGGCCTTACGGCAGATACGCAGTATTTT. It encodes CASSPGGLTADTQYF.

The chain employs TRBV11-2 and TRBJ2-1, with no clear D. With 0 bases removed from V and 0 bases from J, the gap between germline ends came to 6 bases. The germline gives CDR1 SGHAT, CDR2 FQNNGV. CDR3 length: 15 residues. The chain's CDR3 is CASSLDRASYNEQFF. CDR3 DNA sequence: TGTGCCAGCAGCTTAGATCGAGCCTCCTACAATGAGCAGTTCTTC.

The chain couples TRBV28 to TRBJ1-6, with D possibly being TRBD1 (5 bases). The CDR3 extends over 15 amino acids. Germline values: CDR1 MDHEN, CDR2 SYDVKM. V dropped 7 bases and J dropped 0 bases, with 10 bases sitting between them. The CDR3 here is CASTQGSSYNSPLHF. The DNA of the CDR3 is TGTGCCAGCACCCAGGGCAGCTCCTATAATTCACCCCTCCACTTT.

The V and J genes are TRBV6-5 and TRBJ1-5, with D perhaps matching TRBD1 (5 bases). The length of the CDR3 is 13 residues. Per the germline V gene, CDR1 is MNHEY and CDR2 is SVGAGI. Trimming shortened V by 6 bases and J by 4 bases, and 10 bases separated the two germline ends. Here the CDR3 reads CASRPTVNQPQHF. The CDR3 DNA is TGTGCCAGCAGACCGACAGTAAATCAGCCCCAGCATTTT.

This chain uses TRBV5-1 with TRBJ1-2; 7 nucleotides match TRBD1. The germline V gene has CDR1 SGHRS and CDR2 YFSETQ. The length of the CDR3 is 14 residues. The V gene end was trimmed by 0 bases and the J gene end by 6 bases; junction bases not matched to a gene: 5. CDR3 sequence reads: CASSLGQGGDGYTF. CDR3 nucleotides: TGCGCCAGCAGCTTGGGACAGGGAGGGGATGGCTACACCTTC.

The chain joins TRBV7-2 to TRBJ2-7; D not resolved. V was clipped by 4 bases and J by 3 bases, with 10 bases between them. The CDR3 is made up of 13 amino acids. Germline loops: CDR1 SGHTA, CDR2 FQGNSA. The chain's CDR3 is CASSWKSNYEQYF. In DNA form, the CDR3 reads TGTGCCAGCAGCTGGAAGTCGAACTACGAGCAGTACTTC.

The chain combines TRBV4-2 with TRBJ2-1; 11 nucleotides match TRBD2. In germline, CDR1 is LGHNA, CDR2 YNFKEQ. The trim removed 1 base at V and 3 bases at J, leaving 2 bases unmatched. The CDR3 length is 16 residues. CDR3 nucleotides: TGTGCCAGCAGCCAAGGAACTAGCGGGGGCTACAATGAGCAGTTCTTC. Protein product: CASSQGTSGGYNEQFF.

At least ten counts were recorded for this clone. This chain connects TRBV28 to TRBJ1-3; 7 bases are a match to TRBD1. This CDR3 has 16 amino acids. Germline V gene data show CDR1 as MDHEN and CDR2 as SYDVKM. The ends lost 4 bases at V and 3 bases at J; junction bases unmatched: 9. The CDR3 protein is CASSSPTGKFGNTIYF. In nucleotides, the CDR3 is TGTGCCAGCAGTTCCCCGACAGGGAAATTTGGAAACACCATATATTTT.

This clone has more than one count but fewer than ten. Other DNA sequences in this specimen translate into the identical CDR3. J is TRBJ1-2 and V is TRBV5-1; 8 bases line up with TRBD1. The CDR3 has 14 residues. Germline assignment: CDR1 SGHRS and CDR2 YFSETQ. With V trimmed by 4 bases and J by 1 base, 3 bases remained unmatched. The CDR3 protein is CASSLGQDNYGYTF. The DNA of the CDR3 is TGCGCCAGCAGCCTGGGACAGGATAACTATGGCTACACCTTC.

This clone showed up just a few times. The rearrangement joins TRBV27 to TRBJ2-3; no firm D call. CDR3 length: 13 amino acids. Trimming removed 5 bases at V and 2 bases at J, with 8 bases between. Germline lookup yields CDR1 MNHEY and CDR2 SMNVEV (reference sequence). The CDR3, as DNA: TGTGCCAGCAGTAAGACCCACACAGATACGCAGTATTTT. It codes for CASSKTHTDTQYF.